The rows below give T cell receptor beta chains drawn from one sample of a study of blood T cell repertoires in COVID-19. TCRdb keeps only in-frame clones here, not all; method: immunoSEQ multiplex PCR. The sample lists over 200,000 clones; approximately 87% were seen once. Sequenced: PBMCs or T cells enriched from blood (not recorded which). The source of these receptors is a woman aged 45-65 years in a cohort exposed to, infected with or recovered from COVID-19 (not recorded which). Both conserved end residues are part of each CDR3. Size is omitted from some rows. Given values are once, few, many or a class for expanded clones.

V	length	size	J	CDR3
TRBV30	15	.	TRBJ1-6	CAWSVLGTANSPLHF
TRBV9	14	.	TRBJ2-7	CASSYRTGGYEQYF
TRBV9	15	.	TRBJ2-5	CASSVATGLLETQYF
TRBV3-1/TRBV3-2	13	.	TRBJ2-6	CASSRQGGNVLTF
TRBV10-1	16	once	TRBJ2-3	CASSSQIQGGLNTQYF
TRBV4-3	16	.	TRBJ2-3	CASSQGLAGVTDTQYF
TRBV2	13	few	TRBJ1-2	CASSERGVEGYTF
TRBV3-1/TRBV3-2	13	.	TRBJ1-2	CASSLIGGGSYTF
TRBV12-3/TRBV12-4	13	.	TRBJ2-7	CASSIGEGDEQYF
TRBV13	21	.	TRBJ2-3	CASSQTQLSLLAGLYPDTQYF
TRBV9	16	.	TRBJ2-5	CASSVSPGQGVGTQYF
TRBV7-9	15	.	TRBJ1-2	CASSFRDSPNYGYTF
TRBV9	15	once	TRBJ1-1	CASSVPTGLNTEAFF
TRBV27	16	.	TRBJ2-5	CASSPPLGVRYGTQYF
TRBV28	14	.	TRBJ2-7	CASGGTGDVYKQYF
TRBV19	17	.	TRBJ2-1	CASTPRVGTARGNEQFF
TRBV5-1	14	once	TRBJ2-5	CASSLWANQETQYF
TRBV15	15	few	TRBJ1-1	CATSRDKAGNTEAFF
TRBV7-2	13	.	TRBJ2-3	CASRSTGPDTQYF
TRBV7-2	16	.	TRBJ2-3	CASSLEGTSGGSTQYF
TRBV4-1	16	.	TRBJ2-3	CASSQDRGGIGYTQYF
TRBV7-8	17	.	TRBJ1-6	CASSPLSPLNYYSPLHF
TRBV6-6	16	.	TRBJ1-6	CASSYGPRAENSPLHF
TRBV3-1/TRBV3-2	14	.	TRBJ1-2	CASSSTRGRDGYTF
TRBV10-2	14	.	TRBJ1-1	CASSGRVDPDEAFF
TRBV4-3	15	.	TRBJ1-3	CASSQDDSSGNTIYF
TRBV5-8	17	.	TRBJ2-4	CASSRRTGIGMRDIQYF
TRBV4-1	18	.	TRBJ2-5	CASSQDGSRGKYQETQYF
TRBV11-2	14	.	TRBJ2-7	CASSPGQGPYEQYF
TRBV7-2	15	.	TRBJ2-2	CASSLGDRATGELFF
TRBV7-9	15	.	TRBJ1-1	CASSEGALPSTEAFF
TRBV29-1	13	.	TRBJ2-1	CSVDGTGNNEQFF
TRBV3-1/TRBV3-2	14	.	TRBJ2-7	CASSQDKRAGEQYF
TRBV6-5	14	.	TRBJ1-1	CASSLGQTNTEAFF
TRBV5-4	15	few	TRBJ1-6	CASSLRDRGNSPLHF
TRBV24-1	16	.	TRBJ1-1	CATSDRLRTGYTEAFF
TRBV4-2	16	.	TRBJ1-1	CASSQDGPGWYTEAFF
TRBV19	14	few	TRBJ1-2	CASRGEGFYYGYTF
TRBV5-6	18	.	TRBJ1-6	CASSRDNRRSSYNSPLHF
TRBV6-5	15	.	TRBJ1-1	CASSLSSVRGTEAFF
TRBV6-5	14	.	TRBJ2-1	CASSLTSGHNEQFF
TRBV5-8	14	.	TRBJ2-7	CASRTRGPTYEQYF
TRBV9	15	few	TRBJ1-4	CASSVAGERGEKLFF
TRBV4-1	20	.	TRBJ2-3	CASSQKSPAGGRGHTDTQYF
TRBV11-3	16	once	TRBJ2-1	CASSPGTSGGAHEQFF
TRBV4-3	16	few	TRBJ2-2	CASSPGVQGNTGELFF
TRBV3-1/TRBV3-2	17	.	TRBJ2-5	CASSQYGAGGWQETQYF
TRBV19	15	.	TRBJ2-2	CASSPGQGNTGELFF
TRBV7-3	15	.	TRBJ2-3	CASSSQGKRTDTQYF
TRBV5-4	14	.	TRBJ1-3	CASSFDRAGNTIYF
TRBV10-1	13	few	TRBJ2-7	CASSGGGTGEQYF
TRBV5-1	17	.	TRBJ1-2	CASSLAVGTVKGYGYTF
TRBV9	17	.	TRBJ2-2	CASSVLAGGVDTGELFF